This T cell receptor (beta chain) was sequenced in a study of blood T cell repertoires in COVID-19. Germline V gives CDR1 SGHTA, CDR2 FQGNSA. The trim removed 2 bases at V and 6 bases at J, leaving 5 bases unmatched. This CDR3 contains 15 residues. Profiling relied on immunoSEQ multiplex PCR, and the TCRdb table lists in-frame clones only, not all of them. The table lists more than 95,000 clones, around 83% of them singletons, with around 3.3% in the top ten. What was sequenced was peripheral blood. The rearrangement joins TRBV7-2 to TRBJ1-3; TRBD1 agrees at 9 bases. The TCR sequence derives from a woman of 80 years or more with COVID-19, enrolled during active disease. The CDR3 protein is CASSLKTGGQNTIYF. The DNA for the CDR3 is TGTGCCAGCAGCTTAAAAACAGGGGGCCAAAACACCATATATTTT.